The T cell receptor beta chain described here comes from a study of cytomegalovirus exposure and HLA in healthy donors. Study-wide context: The same platform was used for the 120 validation repertoires and the roughly 680 first-cohort repertoires, a later analysis reported. Study observations and caveats: For most TCR sequences rarity was the rule, although some public TCRs occurred in many donors. It was fewer than 200 TCR beta chains that were listed as cytomegalovirus-associated.

Data came from immunoSEQ multiplex PCR; TCRdb stores just in-frame clones and leaves some out. Of 100,000 to 120,000 clones detected, 85% to 90% appear once; the ten largest clones hold about 4%. The germline CDR1 and CDR2 sequences are SGHKS and YYEKEE (reference sequence). The germline V and J ends were trimmed by 0 bases and 7 bases, with 13 bases remaining between them. The CDR3 consists of 15 residues. Regarding this clone: Antigen: not known.

The sequenced material came from PBMCs. The rearrangement joins TRBV5-5 to TRBJ2-2; a weak D match, TRBD2 (7 bases). This sequence was found in a woman aged 18-29 years in good health and CMV-seropositive. CDR3 sequence reads: CASSLVAGANGELFF. The CDR3 region has the DNA TGTGCCAGCAGCTTGGTGGCGGGGGCGAACGGGGAGCTGTTTTTT.